The source of this T cell receptor (beta chain) is a study of OX40 agonist ivuxolimab in advanced cancers. Study summary: Patients were treated with intravenous ivuxolimab, dosed at 0.01 to 10 mg/kg and infused every 2 weeks. The study enrolled dose-escalation patients with hepatocellular carcinoma, melanoma, renal cell or head and neck cancer. Study-wide results and caveats: Among the lowest peripheral clonal expansion occurred in 0.1-3.0 mg/kg partial responders. At 0.1 to 3.0 mg/kg, CD4+ and CD8+ blood T cells expanded clonally by week 6.

Profiled with immunoSEQ multiplex PCR; TCRdb holds only in-frame clones, not every one. The data hold 87,000 or so clones, with about 86% observed a single time. In this sample, this clone turned up once. Its antigen is currently unknown. Germline CDR1 reads SGHNT; CDR2 reads YYREEE (reference sequence). V lost 1 base, J lost 3 bases, and 5 bases lay in between. The CDR3 contains 12 residues. This chain links TRBV5-4 with TRBJ2-7; D might be TRBD1 (5 bases). The sequenced sample was CD4+ or CD8+ T cells sorted from blood, obtained in a trial of the OX40 agonist ivuxolimab. This TCR came from an adult with an advanced solid tumor such as melanoma, head and neck, liver or kidney cancer. The CDR3 is CASSLRGYEQYF. CDR3 DNA sequence: TGTGCCAGCAGCTTGAGGGGCTACGAGCAGTACTTC.